What follows are 27 T cell receptor beta chains derived from one specimen sequenced in a study of cytomegalovirus exposure and HLA in healthy donors. PCR involved 60 Vbeta and 13 Jbeta primers. TCRdb keeps only in-frame clones here, not all; method: immunoSEQ multiplex PCR. The sample totals 40,000 or so clones. Sequencing input: PBMCs. Receptor source: a male donor in good health and CMV-seronegative.

This clone shows up as medium-sized by frequency. CDR3 in amino acids: CASSSESSGYSYEQYF. For the CDR3, the DNA is TGTGCCAGCAGCTCCGAATCTAGCGGGTACTCCTACGAGCAGTACTTC. J is TRBJ2-7 and V is TRBV13, with 8 bases lining up with TRBD2. Germline trimming cut 4 bases from V and 0 bases from J; bases unmatched to any gene: 8. The CDR3 is 16 amino acids. The V gene's germline CDR1 is PRHDT and CDR2 FYEKMQ (reference sequence).

The gene calls are TRBV4-2 and TRBJ2-5; 8 positions agree with TRBD1. J was trimmed by 3 bases and V by 5 bases; bases with no gene match: 8. This CDR3 contains 15 residues. Per the germline V gene, CDR1 is LGHNA and CDR2 is YNFKEQ. The CDR3 region is CASSSRTGREETQYF. CDR3 DNA: TGTGCCAGCAGCTCAAGGACAGGGAGAGAAGAGACCCAGTACTTC.

The rearrangement uses TRBV9 and TRBJ1-5; no clear D. The CDR3 is made up of 16 amino acids. Germline-derived CDR1 and CDR2 are SGDLS and YYNGEE. V was trimmed by 0 bases and J by 1 base, leaving 11 bases between them. The CDR3 reads CASSVAFGGSNQPQHF. The CDR3 DNA follows: TGTGCCAGCAGCGTAGCTTTCGGCGGGAGCAATCAGCCCCAGCATTTT.

V usage is TRBV6-5 and J usage is TRBJ1-5, with 8 positions matching TRBD1. V shed 6 bases and J 0 bases; nucleotides not matched to a gene: 4. Looked up from germline, CDR1 is MNHEY and CDR2 is SVGAGI. The CDR3 sequence is 15 residues long. CDR3 sequence: CASRGQENSNQPQHF. DNA of the CDR3: TGTGCCAGCAGGGGACAGGAGAATAGCAATCAGCCCCAGCATTTT.

CDR3 protein: CASSLEGQANTGELFF. The DNA for the CDR3 is TGTGCCAGCAGCTTAGAGGGACAGGCCAACACCGGGGAGCTGTTTTTT. V gene TRBV11-3 combines with J gene TRBJ2-2, with 8 bases matching TRBD1. V lost 0 bases to trimming and J lost 2 bases; unmatched junction nucleotides: 2. This CDR3 contains 16 residues. Germline loops: CDR1 SGHNT, CDR2 YENEEA. The variable domain in full, with the rest retrieved from reference TRBV11-3 and TRBJ2-2, is EAGVVQSPRYKIIEKKQPVAFWCNPISGHNTLYWYLQNLGQGPELLIRYENEEAVDDSQLPKDRFSAERLKGVDSTLKIQPAELGDSAVYLCASSLEGQANTGELFFGEGSRLTVL.

This chain links TRBV30 with TRBJ2-3; possibly TRBD1 for D (5 bases). This CDR3 is built from 14 residues. Germline V gene sequence: CDR1 GTSNPN, CDR2 SVGIG (reference sequence). With 7 bases removed from V and 3 bases from J, the gap between germline ends came to 17 bases. CDR3 coding DNA: TGTGCCTTAACGCAGGGTCTCGGGACAGATACGCAGTATTTT. It is translated as CALTQGLGTDTQYF.

V and J are TRBV2 and TRBJ1-5, with D perhaps TRBD1 (6 bases). Trimming took 4 bases from V and 5 from J, leaving 12 bases between them. Per the germline V gene, CDR1 is SNHLY and CDR2 is FYNNEI. The CDR3 covers 14 residues. As DNA, the CDR3 is TGTGCCAGCAGTGGCGTCGGGGGGCATCAGCCCCAGCATTTT. Residues: CASSGVGGHQPQHF.

The chain employs TRBV7-9 and TRBJ2-2; unclear D gene. Germline loops: CDR1 SEHNR, CDR2 FQNEAQ (reference sequence). The V gene lost 2 bases and the J gene lost 1 base, with 8 bases spanning the gap. The CDR3 runs to 15 residues. This CDR3 is CASSLTVGNTGELFF. CDR3 in DNA: TGTGCCAGCAGCTTAACGGTTGGGAACACCGGGGAGCTGTTTTTT.

The chain carries TRBV18 and TRBJ2-1, with 8 positions matching TRBD1. The junction had 5 bases not matched to a gene; V was cut back by 5 bases and J by 2 bases. CDR3 size: 15 residues. Germline V gene data show CDR1 as KGHSH and CDR2 as LQKENI. The CDR3 loop reads CASSTVTGAYNEQFF. The CDR3 nucleotides read TGTGCCAGCTCAACCGTGACAGGGGCCTACAATGAGCAGTTCTTC.

This chain uses TRBV5-1 with TRBJ1-3; maybe TRBD1 (6 bases). Trimming removed 4 bases at V and 0 bases at J, with 14 bases between. The CDR3 consists of 16 residues. Germline lookup yields CDR1 SGHRS and CDR2 YFSETQ. The CDR3 is CASSPEQGTSGNTIYF. CDR3 DNA: TGCGCCAGCAGCCCGGAACAGGGAACCTCTGGAAACACCATATATTTT.

The chain links TRBV14 to TRBJ2-3, with 7 bases lining up with TRBD2. CDR1 is SGHDN and CDR2 is FVKESK in the germline V gene. This CDR3 region has 17 residues. V dropped 0 bases and J dropped 7; count of bases not matched to a gene: 13. In DNA form, the CDR3 reads TGTGCCAGCAGCCAAGATTTGTCTAGCGGACCGCGGAATACGCAGTATTTT. Amino acid sequence: CASSQDLSSGPRNTQYF.

The chain couples TRBV2 to TRBJ2-5; 8 nucleotides match TRBD2. The germline V gene encodes CDR1 SNHLY and CDR2 FYNNEI. The CDR3 extends over 13 amino acids. Germline trimming cut 8 bases from V and 5 bases from J; bases unmatched to any gene: 7. In DNA, the CDR3 is TGTGCCAGCTCCGGGGGGGCTAGTGAGACCCAGTACTTC. Its translation is CASSGGASETQYF. The entire variable domain, with the rest obtained from reference TRBV2 and TRBJ2-5, is as follows: EPEVTQTPSHQVTQMGQEVILRCVPISNHLYFYWYRQILGQKVEFLVSFYNNEISEKSEIFDDQFSVERPDGSNFTLKIRSTKLEDSAMYFCASSGGASETQYFGPGTRLLVL.

V is TRBV5-1 and J is TRBJ2-1, with a tentative D call TRBD2 (5 bases). This CDR3 spans 13 amino acids. V lost 1 base, J lost 6 bases, and 8 bases lay in between. Germline CDR1 reads SGHRS; CDR2 reads YFSETQ. Here the CDR3 reads CASSLMAGNEQFF. The CDR3 DNA reads as TGCGCCAGCAGCTTGATGGCGGGCAATGAGCAGTTCTTC.

This chain links TRBV5-3 with TRBJ1-5; no clear D gene. TRBV5-3 is flagged as an ORF with uncertain function. Trimming left V 5 bases short and J 4 bases short, with 4 bases between. The CDR3 extends over 11 amino acids. In DNA form, the CDR3 reads TGTGCCAGAAGGTCTAATCAGCCCCAGCATTTT. The encoded protein is CARRSNQPQHF.

This rearrangement joins TRBV6-5 to TRBJ2-5, with D possibly being TRBD1 (6 bases). The V end lost 8 bases, the J end lost 1 base, and 14 bases lay between the germline ends. CDR1 is MNHEY and CDR2 is SVGAGI in the germline V gene. The CDR3 loop spans 14 amino acids. This CDR3 is CASGPRGPQETQYF. CDR3 nucleotide sequence: TGTGCCAGCGGACCCAGGGGACCCCAAGAGACCCAGTACTTC.

The rearrangement uses TRBV6-5 and TRBJ2-1, with D uncertain. Trimming removed 2 bases from V and 4 bases from J, with 6 bases in between. Germline V gene data show CDR1 as MNHEY and CDR2 as SVGAGI. This CDR3 spans 13 amino acids. DNA for the CDR3: TGTGCCAGCAGTTACAGCCATTACAATGAGCAGTTCTTC. As protein: CASSYSHYNEQFF.

Here the CDR3 reads CASSYDREINEQFF. The CDR3 DNA follows: TGTGCCAGCAGCTATGACAGGGAGATCAATGAGCAGTTCTTC. The chain employs TRBV7-9 and TRBJ2-1, with 7 bases aligning to TRBD1. CDR1 and CDR2 from the germline V gene are SEHNR and FQNEAQ (reference sequence). The CDR3 length is 14 residues. With 4 bases clipped from V and 6 bases from J, the junction kept 6 bases outside the gene matches.

The chain uses TRBV19 and TRBJ1-2; the D is unclear. The CDR3 length is 14 residues. Looked up from germline, CDR1 is LNHDA and CDR2 is SQIVND (reference sequence). V dropped 0 bases and J dropped 2 bases, with 7 bases sitting between them. The CDR3 region is CASSIDRRNYGYTF. The CDR3 DNA reads TGTGCCAGTAGTATAGACAGGAGGAACTATGGCTACACCTTC.

The genes are TRBV10-3 and TRBJ1-5, with D uncertain. This CDR3 has 12 residues. Germline CDR1 is ENHRY and CDR2 is SYGVKD. The V and J ends lost 8 bases and 5 bases respectively, with 10 bases between them. The CDR3 nucleotides are TGTGCCATCGCGGGTCCAGATCAGCCCCAGCATTTT. Protein: CAIAGPDQPQHF.

The chain carries TRBV5-1 and TRBJ2-7; TRBD2 is a possible D gene (7 bases). The CDR3 consists of 17 residues. V was trimmed by 4 bases and J by 0 bases, leaving 20 bases between them. CDR1 and CDR2 (germline): SGHRS, YFSETQ. Here the CDR3 reads CASSDGQTGLLSYEQYF. CDR3 in DNA: TGCGCCAGCAGCGACGGACAGACGGGACTACTCTCCTACGAGCAGTACTTC.

The gene calls are TRBV2 and TRBJ1-2; 7 bases are shared with TRBD1. With V trimmed by 8 bases and J by 6 bases, 9 bases remained unmatched. The length of the CDR3 is 13 residues. Germline V lookup: CDR1 SNHLY, CDR2 FYNNEI. The CDR3 protein is CASRIDRDHGYTF. The CDR3 nucleotides are TGTGCCAGCCGAATTGACAGGGATCATGGCTACACCTTC.

The genes are TRBV15 and TRBJ2-7; 10 positions match TRBD1. From germline, CDR1 is LNHNV and CDR2 YYDKDF (reference sequence). With V trimmed by 4 bases and J by 2 bases, 20 bases remained unmatched. This CDR3 has 20 residues. The CDR3 nucleotides are TGTGCCACCAGCACACACTTGGGGACAGGGGTCGACGTCTTGACCTACGAGCAGTACTTC. It is translated as CATSTHLGTGVDVLTYEQYF. Full variable domain (outside the CDR3, taken from reference TRBV15 and TRBJ2-7): DAMVIQNPRYQVTQFGKPVTLSCSQTLNHNVMYWYQQKSSQAPKLLFHYYDKDFNNEADTPDNFQSRRPNTSFCFLDIRSPGLGDTAMYLCATSTHLGTGVDVLTYEQYFGPGTRLTVT.

The V and J genes are TRBV11-2 and TRBJ2-5, with TRBD1 identical over 7 bases. CDR3 length: 13 residues. J was trimmed by 5 bases and V by 5 bases; bases with no gene match: 5. Germline CDR1 is SGHAT and CDR2 is FQNNGV. Written as DNA, the CDR3 is TGTGCCAGCAGCACCGACAGGGTCGAGACCCAGTACTTC. Encoded protein: CASSTDRVETQYF.

The chain links TRBV19 to TRBJ2-2, with no clear D. V gave up 7 bases and J gave up 8 bases, with 5 bases separating them. The CDR3 covers 10 residues. CDR1 and CDR2 (germline): LNHDA, SQIVND (reference sequence). The CDR3 region has the DNA TGTGCCAGTAAATCGGGGGAGCTGTTTTTT. This encodes CASKSGELFF.

The V gene is TRBV7-8, the J gene TRBJ2-1; 10 nucleotides match TRBD2. This CDR3 has 16 amino acids. Per germline, CDR1 SGHVS and CDR2 FQNEAQ. V was clipped by 3 bases and J by 1 base; unmatched bases: 3. CDR3 amino acids: CASSFSGRTSYNEQFF. The CDR3 DNA sequence: TGTGCCAGCAGCTTTAGCGGGAGGACATCCTACAATGAGCAGTTCTTC.

The chain carries TRBV7-2 and TRBJ2-1; TRBD2 is a possible D gene (6 bases). CDR1 and CDR2 (germline): SGHTA, FQGNSA. Trimming removed 3 bases from V and 4 bases from J, with 13 bases in between. This CDR3 is 15 amino acids long. CDR3 region: CASSFGGIKYNEQFF. In DNA form, the CDR3 reads TGTGCCAGCAGCTTTGGCGGGATCAAATACAATGAGCAGTTCTTC.

The chain couples TRBV19 to TRBJ1-2, with D possibly TRBD1 on 6 matching bases. Germline CDR1 is LNHDA and CDR2 is SQIVND (reference sequence). V was clipped by 2 bases and J by 7 bases, with 11 bases between them. The CDR3 is 13 amino acids. The CDR3 DNA follows: TGTGCCAGTAGTATAAACAGGGCCGGTGGCTACACCTTC. It encodes CASSINRAGGYTF.